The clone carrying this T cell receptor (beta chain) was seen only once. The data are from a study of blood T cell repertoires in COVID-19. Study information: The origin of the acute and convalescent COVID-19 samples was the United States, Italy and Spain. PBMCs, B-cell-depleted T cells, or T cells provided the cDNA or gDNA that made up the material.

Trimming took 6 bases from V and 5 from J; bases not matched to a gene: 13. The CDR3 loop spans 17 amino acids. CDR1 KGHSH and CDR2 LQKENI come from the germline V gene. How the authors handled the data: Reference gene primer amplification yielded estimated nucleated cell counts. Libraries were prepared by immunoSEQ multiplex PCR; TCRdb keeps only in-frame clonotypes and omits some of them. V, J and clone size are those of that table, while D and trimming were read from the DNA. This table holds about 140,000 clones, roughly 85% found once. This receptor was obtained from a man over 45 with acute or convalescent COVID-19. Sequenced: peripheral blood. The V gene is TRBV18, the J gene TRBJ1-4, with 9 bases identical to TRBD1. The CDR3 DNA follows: TGTGCCAGCTCTGCTGGGGCAACCGGGACAGGGAATGAAAAACTGTTTTTT. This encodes CASSAGATGTGNEKLFF.